These T cell receptor beta chains were read from a single sample in a study of CD8 T cells in ankylosing spondylitis. TCRdb used MiXCR to reprocess the 5' RACE reads, holding one entry per CDR3 protein. The sample holds approximately 250,000 distinct CDR3 sequences, roughly a quarter seen once. Sequences were obtained from blood, either unsorted or a sorted T cell fraction (not recorded which). All receptors come from a male donor with ankylosing spondylitis or in good health (not recorded which). Both conserved end residues are part of each CDR3. Fields, in order: clone size, CDR3 length, V gene, J gene, D gene, CDR3 DNA, CDR3 protein. A D gene is named only where the DNA matches it firmly. A clone size is listed for some rows: how often the clone was seen (once, few, many), or a class if it is expanded.

size: many
length: 14
V: TRBV20-1
J: TRBJ2-3
D: .
DNA: TGCAGTGCTAGATCAAGGGGAGGCACAGATACGCAGTATTTT
CDR3: CSARSRGGTDTQYF

size: many
length: 17
V: TRBV10-2
J: TRBJ1-1
D: .
DNA: TGCGCCAGCAGCCGACGACTTGGTAGGGACACCTACACTGAAGCTTTCTTT
CDR3: CASSRRLGRDTYTEAFF

size: .
length: 14
V: TRBV15
J: TRBJ2-7
D: TRBD2
DNA: TGTGCCACGGGGGCGGGGGGGACTGGCTCCGAGCAGTACTTC
CDR3: CATGAGGTGSEQYF

size: few
length: 12
V: TRBV12-3/TRBV12-4
J: TRBJ2-7
D: .
DNA: TGTGCCAGCAGCGGTGGATCCTACGAGCAGTACTTC
CDR3: CASSGGSYEQYF

size: once
length: 16
V: TRBV5-3
J: TRBJ2-2
D: .
DNA: TGTGCCAGGGGCCCTGGGCTCCTGTGTTTCACCGGGGAGCTGTTTTTT
CDR3: CARGPGLLCFTGELFF

size: .
length: 13
V: TRBV20-1
J: TRBJ1-1
D: .
DNA: TGCAGTGCTAGAGATCATTCGGACACTGAAGCTTTCTTT
CDR3: CSARDHSDTEAFF

size: .
length: 15
V: TRBV25-1
J: TRBJ1-6
D: .
DNA: TGTGCCAGCAGTGAATCCAGGGCAGGGGTTTCACCCCTCCACTTT
CDR3: CASSESRAGVSPLHF

size: many
length: 13
V: TRBV29-1
J: TRBJ1-2
D: .
DNA: TGCAGCGTTTCCGAGGACGGACTCTATGGCTACACCTTC
CDR3: CSVSEDGLYGYTF

size: many
length: 14
V: TRBV2
J: TRBJ1-5
D: .
DNA: TGTGCCAGCAGGGAAGGAAGGATCAATCAGCCCCAGCATTTT
CDR3: CASREGRINQPQHF

size: .
length: 15
V: TRBV6-1
J: TRBJ2-5
D: .
DNA: TGTGCCAGCAGTGCCCGAACAGGGAACCAAGAGACCCAGTACTTC
CDR3: CASSARTGNQETQYF

size: many
length: 14
V: TRBV7-9
J: TRBJ2-5
D: TRBD2
DNA: TGTGCCTCATCTAGAGGGACTAGCGAAGAGACCCAGTACTTC
CDR3: CASSRGTSEETQYF

size: .
length: 13
V: TRBV10-3
J: TRBJ2-4
D: .
DNA: TGTGCCATCAGTGAGTCTGGGCGGGACATTCAGTACTTC
CDR3: CAISESGRDIQYF

size: few
length: 14
V: TRBV10-3
J: TRBJ2-7
D: .
DNA: TGTGCCATCAGTGAGTCGAACAGGGACTACGAGCAGTACTTC
CDR3: CAISESNRDYEQYF

size: many
length: 11
V: TRBV20-1
J: TRBJ2-1
D: .
DNA: TGCAGTGCTAATTTCGTCAATGAGCAGTTCTTC
CDR3: CSANFVNEQFF

size: many
length: 13
V: TRBV10-3
J: TRBJ1-1
D: .
DNA: TGTGCCATCAGTGAACCGACAGACACTGAAGCTTTCTTT
CDR3: CAISEPTDTEAFF

size: .
length: 14
V: TRBV7-6
J: TRBJ2-1
D: .
DNA: TGTGCCAGCAGCTTAACAGGACAGCACAATGAGCAGTTCTTC
CDR3: CASSLTGQHNEQFF

size: once
length: 12
V: TRBV20-1
J: TRBJ2-3
D: .
DNA: TGCAGTGCTAGGTTAAAGGGATATCCGCAGTATTTT
CDR3: CSARLKGYPQYF

size: .
length: 17
V: TRBV20-1
J: TRBJ2-1
D: TRBD2
DNA: TGCAGTGCTAGAGATACTGGACTAGCGGGGGGGCCGAATGAGCAGTTCTTC
CDR3: CSARDTGLAGGPNEQFF

size: once
length: 12
V: TRBV15
J: TRBJ2-5
D: .
DNA: TGTGCCACCAGCACGCGCCAAGAGACCCAGTACTTC
CDR3: CATSTRQETQYF

size: .
length: 14
V: TRBV15
J: TRBJ2-5
D: .
DNA: TGTGCCACCAGCAGAGACAAACGGGAAGAGACCCAGTACTTC
CDR3: CATSRDKREETQYF

size: few
length: 12
V: TRBV4-2
J: TRBJ2-7
D: .
DNA: TGTGCCAGCAGCCAGGGCTACTCCGAGCAGTACTTC
CDR3: CASSQGYSEQYF

size: many
length: 13
V: TRBV20-1
J: TRBJ2-5
D: .
DNA: TGCAGTGCTGGCAAAACAGGGTGGGTGACCCAGTACTTC
CDR3: CSAGKTGWVTQYF

size: few
length: 14
V: TRBV6-5
J: TRBJ1-1
D: .
DNA: TGTGCCAGTAGTTACTCGACGGGGCGTACTGAAGCTTTCTTT
CDR3: CASSYSTGRTEAFF

size: .
length: 15
V: TRBV12-3/TRBV12-4
J: TRBJ1-6
D: TRBD1
DNA: TGTGCCAGCAGCGACAGGGAAGGGTATAATTCACCCCTCCACTTT
CDR3: CASSDREGYNSPLHF

size: many
length: 13
V: TRBV20-1
J: TRBJ2-2
D: TRBD1
DNA: TGCAGTGCGTGGACAGGGCACACCGGGGAGCTGTTTTTT
CDR3: CSAWTGHTGELFF

size: many
length: 16
V: TRBV28
J: TRBJ1-1
D: .
DNA: TGTGCCAGCAGCTCTACCCGCCGGGGGATGAACACTGAAGCTTTCTTT
CDR3: CASSSTRRGMNTEAFF

size: few
length: 13
V: TRBV12-3/TRBV12-4
J: TRBJ2-3
D: TRBD1
DNA: TGTGCCAGCAGCGGACAGGGCGCAGATACGCAGTATTTT
CDR3: CASSGQGADTQYF

size: .
length: 15
V: TRBV20-1
J: TRBJ2-3
D: TRBD1
DNA: TGCAGTGCTCGAAAAACAGGGGGCGGCACAGATACGCAGTATTTT
CDR3: CSARKTGGGTDTQYF

size: many
length: 12
V: TRBV20-1
J: TRBJ2-5
D: .
DNA: TGCAGTGCCCGCTCCTTCCAAGAGACCCAGTACTTC
CDR3: CSARSFQETQYF

size: few
length: 16
V: TRBV4-2
J: TRBJ2-5
D: TRBD2
DNA: TGTGCCAGCAGCCAAGATCCCCGGGGGGGGCAAGAGACCCAGTACTTC
CDR3: CASSQDPRGGQETQYF

size: many
length: 14
V: TRBV20-1
J: TRBJ2-7
D: .
DNA: TGCAGTGCTTTGACAGGTGGGCGGGGCGACGAGCAGTACTTC
CDR3: CSALTGGRGDEQYF

size: .
length: 12
V: TRBV20-1
J: TRBJ2-7
D: TRBD1
DNA: TGCAGTGCCAAGGGACAGTCCTACGAGCAGTACTTC
CDR3: CSAKGQSYEQYF

size: .
length: 14
V: TRBV30
J: TRBJ2-7
D: .
DNA: TGTGCCTGGAGTGTACCCGGGGGCGGCTACGAGCAGTACTTC
CDR3: CAWSVPGGGYEQYF

size: many
length: 19
V: TRBV5-6
J: TRBJ2-3
D: .
DNA: TGTGCCAGCAGCTTGGAATTTTCCCTTCGCGGGTTCTCCCAAGATACGCAGTATTTT
CDR3: CASSLEFSLRGFSQDTQYF

size: .
length: 13
V: TRBV20-1
J: TRBJ1-4
D: .
DNA: TGCAGTGCTTGGGAGACTGAGAATGAAAAACTGTTTTTT
CDR3: CSAWETENEKLFF

size: few
length: 15
V: TRBV3-1
J: TRBJ2-1
D: TRBD2
DNA: TGTGCCAGCAGCAAAAGGGTAGGCAGGGAGGGTGAGCAGTTCTTC
CDR3: CASSKRVGREGEQFF

size: .
length: 15
V: TRBV18
J: TRBJ2-5
D: .
DNA: TGTGCCAGCTCACCCCTCGGCCCTAGGCCAGAGACCCAGTACTTC
CDR3: CASSPLGPRPETQYF

size: few
length: 15
V: TRBV12-3/TRBV12-4
J: TRBJ2-3
D: .
DNA: TGTGCCAGCAGTTTGTGGGGCGGAGACACAGATACGCAGTATTTT
CDR3: CASSLWGGDTDTQYF

size: many
length: 16
V: TRBV9
J: TRBJ2-2
D: TRBD1
DNA: TGTGCCAGCAGCGTCACCGGGACAGGGGGTGCCGGGGAGCTGTTTTTT
CDR3: CASSVTGTGGAGELFF

size: many
length: 13
V: TRBV2
J: TRBJ2-5
D: .
DNA: TGTGCCAGCAGTGGTCTAGGTGTTGAGACCCAGTACTTC
CDR3: CASSGLGVETQYF

size: many
length: 13
V: TRBV20-1
J: TRBJ2-1
D: TRBD1
DNA: TGCAGTGCTAGTGACAGGGTTGACAATGAGCAGTTCTTC
CDR3: CSASDRVDNEQFF

size: .
length: 14
V: TRBV29-1
J: TRBJ2-5
D: .
DNA: TGCAGCGTTGAGTGGGCAGGGCGCCAAGAGACCCAGTACTTC
CDR3: CSVEWAGRQETQYF

size: few
length: 13
V: TRBV20-1
J: TRBJ1-6
D: TRBD1
DNA: TGCAGTGCTACCGGGACAGTTAATTCACCCCTCCACTTT
CDR3: CSATGTVNSPLHF

size: few
length: 18
V: TRBV19
J: TRBJ2-3
D: TRBD2
DNA: TGTGCCAGTAGTATAGCACTCGCCGGGGGGGCCTCCACAGATACGCAGTATTTT
CDR3: CASSIALAGGASTDTQYF